This entry features one T cell receptor (beta chain) sequence. Its antigen is undetermined. V was cut by 5 bases and J by 3 bases, with 2 bases left in between. CDR3 length equals 10 residues. CDR1 is DFQATT, CDR2 SNEGSKA, per germline (reference sequence). Using immunoSEQ multiplex PCR, the repertoire was profiled, and TCRdb retains in-frame clones only, with some absent. Of 35,000 to 50,000 clones listed, more than 85% are singletons. This sample is drawn from a study of graft-versus-host responses after intestinal transplantation. Background on the study: Recipients obtained multivisceral, liver-intestinal, or isolated intestinal transplants.

Study observations and caveats: GvH clonotypes were identified within recipient marrow, with a subset emerging first in ileum or blood. Allografts carried high graft-versus-host to host-versus-graft clonal ratios in patients having graft-donor T cell macrochimerism.

This clonotype was obtained from a human donor who was the organ donor for an intestinal transplant. The chain combines TRBV20-1 with TRBJ2-1, with D unresolved. Sequences were derived from unstimulated CD8+ T cells sorted from spleen or lymph node cells, sampled before transplant. The CDR3 reads CSAYYNEQFF. CDR3 nucleotides: TGCAGTGCTTACTACAATGAGCAGTTCTTC.